This is a list of T cell receptor beta chains from one sample in a study of relationships among human T cell subsets. From the multiplex PCR reads, TCRdb called clonotypes with MiXCR, one entry per CDR3 protein. The sample holds 16,000 or so distinct CDR3 sequences, roughly 64% seen once. Sequencing was performed on total T cells sorted from blood. The receptor set was obtained from a man aged 40-50 years in good health. The CDR3 runs from the conserved cysteine through the conserved F or W. D genes are given only for firm matches. Clone size is not always given. Where it is, it says once, few, many or a class for expanded clones.

D: .
size: .
J: TRBJ1-6
V: TRBV2
CDR3: CATNSPLHF
DNA: TGTGCCACCAATTCACCCCTCCACTTT

D: TRBD1
size: .
J: TRBJ1-5
V: TRBV28
CDR3: CATRQGMGSNQPQHF
DNA: TGTGCCACTAGACAGGGGATGGGTAGCAATCAGCCCCAGCATTTT

D: .
size: .
J: TRBJ1-1
V: TRBV10-3
CDR3: CAISESETGNTEAFF
DNA: TGTGCCATCAGTGAGTCGGAGACAGGGAACACTGAAGCTTTCTTT

D: .
size: few
J: TRBJ2-7
V: TRBV20-1
CDR3: CSAQGQSYEQYF
DNA: TGCAGTGCCCAAGGGCAGTCCTACGAGCAGTACTTC

D: TRBD1
size: few
J: TRBJ2-7
V: TRBV12-3/TRBV12-4
CDR3: CASGGQGDSYEQYF
DNA: TGTGCCAGCGGTGGACAGGGTGATTCCTACGAGCAGTACTTC

D: TRBD1
size: .
J: TRBJ1-1
V: TRBV14
CDR3: CASSDRDRVVNTEAFF
DNA: TGTGCCAGCAGCGACCGGGACAGGGTGGTGAACACTGAAGCTTTCTTT

D: .
size: .
J: TRBJ1-1
V: TRBV28
CDR3: CASSLYREAFF
DNA: TGTGCCAGCAGTTTATACCGGGAAGCTTTCTTT

D: TRBD2
size: .
J: TRBJ2-3
V: TRBV6-4
CDR3: CASSDAGEADTQYF
DNA: TGTGCCAGCAGTGACGCGGGAGAGGCAGATACGCAGTATTTT

D: TRBD2
size: few
J: TRBJ2-1
V: TRBV20-1
CDR3: CSARKRDAVAYNEQFF
DNA: TGCAGTGCTAGAAAGCGGGACGCGGTGGCGTACAATGAGCAGTTCTTC

D: .
size: .
J: TRBJ2-7
V: TRBV27
CDR3: CASSFRESYEQYF
DNA: TGTGCCAGCAGTTTCAGGGAATCCTACGAGCAGTACTTC

D: .
size: .
J: TRBJ2-1
V: TRBV12-3/TRBV12-4
CDR3: CASRGGPSYNEQFF
DNA: TGTGCCAGCAGAGGGGGTCCTTCCTACAATGAGCAGTTCTTC

D: .
size: .
J: TRBJ2-7
V: TRBV20-1
CDR3: CSANPTGFYSYEQYF
DNA: TGCAGTGCTAACCCCACCGGGTTCTACTCCTACGAGCAGTACTTC

D: .
size: few
J: TRBJ2-1
V: TRBV12-3/TRBV12-4
CDR3: CASSLGQYNEQFF
DNA: TGTGCCAGCAGTTTAGGACAATACAATGAGCAGTTCTTC

D: .
size: few
J: TRBJ2-1
V: TRBV11-2
CDR3: CASSLDQFGSGYNEQFF
DNA: TGTGCCAGCAGCTTAGATCAGTTCGGCAGCGGATACAATGAGCAGTTCTTC

D: .
size: .
J: TRBJ1-1
V: TRBV4-2
CDR3: CASSQEYRANTEAFF
DNA: TGTGCCAGCAGCCAAGAGTACCGGGCCAACACTGAAGCTTTCTTT

D: .
size: .
J: TRBJ2-3
V: TRBV7-9
CDR3: CASSAPLGPATDTQYF
DNA: TGTGCCAGCAGCGCTCCCCTAGGGCCCGCCACAGATACGCAGTATTTT

D: .
size: .
J: TRBJ2-7
V: TRBV29-1
CDR3: CSVAGVTYEQYF
DNA: TGCAGCGTGGCAGGGGTGACCTACGAGCAGTACTTC

D: .
size: .
J: TRBJ2-3
V: TRBV6-1
CDR3: CASSGTRGDTQYF
DNA: TGTGCCAGCAGCGGTACTAGGGGAGATACGCAGTATTTT

D: .
size: .
J: TRBJ1-1
V: TRBV6-4
CDR3: CASRQGPNTEAFF
DNA: TGTGCCAGCAGACAGGGTCCGAACACTGAAGCTTTCTTT

D: .
size: .
J: TRBJ2-1
V: TRBV11-3
CDR3: CASSLMGSEQFF
DNA: TGTGCCAGCAGCTTGATGGGGAGTGAGCAGTTCTTC

D: .
size: .
J: TRBJ2-3
V: TRBV11-2
CDR3: CASSLMPRDTDTQYF
DNA: TGTGCCAGCAGCTTAATGCCCCGGGACACAGATACGCAGTATTTT

D: .
size: .
J: TRBJ2-3
V: TRBV2
CDR3: CASGVDSTDTQYF
DNA: TGTGCCAGCGGGGTGGATAGCACAGATACGCAGTATTTT

D: .
size: .
J: TRBJ2-7
V: TRBV28
CDR3: CASSHPKPWYEQYF
DNA: TGTGCCAGCAGTCATCCGAAGCCATGGTACGAGCAGTACTTC

D: .
size: .
J: TRBJ1-5
V: TRBV28
CDR3: CASRGHPMGPQHF
DNA: TGTGCCAGCAGGGGACATCCGATGGGGCCCCAGCATTTT

D: TRBD2
size: medium-sized
J: TRBJ2-1
V: TRBV11-2
CDR3: CASSSAGGLYNEQFF
DNA: TGTGCCAGCAGCTCCGCGGGAGGCCTTTACAATGAGCAGTTCTTC

D: .
size: few
J: TRBJ2-3
V: TRBV6-6
CDR3: CASSYSDSTDTQYF
DNA: TGTGCCAGCAGTTACTCCGACAGCACAGATACGCAGTATTTT

D: .
size: .
J: TRBJ2-1
V: TRBV5-1
CDR3: CASSPRDSYNEQFF
DNA: TGCGCCAGCAGCCCGCGGGACAGCTACAATGAGCAGTTCTTC

D: TRBD2
size: once
J: TRBJ2-1
V: TRBV5-1
CDR3: CASSPRLADSCNEQFF
DNA: TGCGCCAGCAGCCCGCGACTAGCCGACTCCTGCAATGAGCAGTTCTTC

D: .
size: .
J: TRBJ2-5
V: TRBV2
CDR3: CASSEGRETQYF
DNA: TGTGCCAGCAGTGAAGGCAGGGAGACCCAGTACTTC

D: .
size: .
J: TRBJ2-1
V: TRBV10-1
CDR3: CASSESSREQFF
DNA: TGCGCCAGCAGTGAGTCCAGTCGGGAGCAGTTCTTC

D: .
size: few
J: TRBJ1-1
V: TRBV11-2
CDR3: CASSSLSRQASEAFF
DNA: TGTGCCAGCAGCTCTCTGTCTAGACAGGCGAGTGAAGCTTTCTTT

D: TRBD2
size: .
J: TRBJ2-1
V: TRBV20-1
CDR3: CSARGGGRAGNEQFF
DNA: TGCAGTGCTAGAGGCGGCGGGAGGGCCGGCAATGAGCAGTTCTTC

D: TRBD1
size: .
J: TRBJ1-5
V: TRBV2
CDR3: CASRGQSNQPQHF
DNA: TGTGCCAGCCGGGGACAGAGCAATCAGCCCCAGCATTTT

D: .
size: few
J: TRBJ2-1
V: TRBV10-1
CDR3: CASSERLGVRNEQFF
DNA: TGCGCCAGCAGTGAACGGCTGGGGGTCCGAAATGAGCAGTTCTTC

D: TRBD1
size: .
J: TRBJ2-7
V: TRBV3-1
CDR3: CASSQRGTGSYEQYF
DNA: TGTGCCAGCAGCCAAAGGGGGACAGGGAGCTACGAGCAGTACTTC

D: .
size: .
J: TRBJ2-1
V: TRBV20-1
CDR3: CSARKGGNEQFF
DNA: TGCAGTGCTAGAAAGGGGGGGAATGAGCAGTTCTTC